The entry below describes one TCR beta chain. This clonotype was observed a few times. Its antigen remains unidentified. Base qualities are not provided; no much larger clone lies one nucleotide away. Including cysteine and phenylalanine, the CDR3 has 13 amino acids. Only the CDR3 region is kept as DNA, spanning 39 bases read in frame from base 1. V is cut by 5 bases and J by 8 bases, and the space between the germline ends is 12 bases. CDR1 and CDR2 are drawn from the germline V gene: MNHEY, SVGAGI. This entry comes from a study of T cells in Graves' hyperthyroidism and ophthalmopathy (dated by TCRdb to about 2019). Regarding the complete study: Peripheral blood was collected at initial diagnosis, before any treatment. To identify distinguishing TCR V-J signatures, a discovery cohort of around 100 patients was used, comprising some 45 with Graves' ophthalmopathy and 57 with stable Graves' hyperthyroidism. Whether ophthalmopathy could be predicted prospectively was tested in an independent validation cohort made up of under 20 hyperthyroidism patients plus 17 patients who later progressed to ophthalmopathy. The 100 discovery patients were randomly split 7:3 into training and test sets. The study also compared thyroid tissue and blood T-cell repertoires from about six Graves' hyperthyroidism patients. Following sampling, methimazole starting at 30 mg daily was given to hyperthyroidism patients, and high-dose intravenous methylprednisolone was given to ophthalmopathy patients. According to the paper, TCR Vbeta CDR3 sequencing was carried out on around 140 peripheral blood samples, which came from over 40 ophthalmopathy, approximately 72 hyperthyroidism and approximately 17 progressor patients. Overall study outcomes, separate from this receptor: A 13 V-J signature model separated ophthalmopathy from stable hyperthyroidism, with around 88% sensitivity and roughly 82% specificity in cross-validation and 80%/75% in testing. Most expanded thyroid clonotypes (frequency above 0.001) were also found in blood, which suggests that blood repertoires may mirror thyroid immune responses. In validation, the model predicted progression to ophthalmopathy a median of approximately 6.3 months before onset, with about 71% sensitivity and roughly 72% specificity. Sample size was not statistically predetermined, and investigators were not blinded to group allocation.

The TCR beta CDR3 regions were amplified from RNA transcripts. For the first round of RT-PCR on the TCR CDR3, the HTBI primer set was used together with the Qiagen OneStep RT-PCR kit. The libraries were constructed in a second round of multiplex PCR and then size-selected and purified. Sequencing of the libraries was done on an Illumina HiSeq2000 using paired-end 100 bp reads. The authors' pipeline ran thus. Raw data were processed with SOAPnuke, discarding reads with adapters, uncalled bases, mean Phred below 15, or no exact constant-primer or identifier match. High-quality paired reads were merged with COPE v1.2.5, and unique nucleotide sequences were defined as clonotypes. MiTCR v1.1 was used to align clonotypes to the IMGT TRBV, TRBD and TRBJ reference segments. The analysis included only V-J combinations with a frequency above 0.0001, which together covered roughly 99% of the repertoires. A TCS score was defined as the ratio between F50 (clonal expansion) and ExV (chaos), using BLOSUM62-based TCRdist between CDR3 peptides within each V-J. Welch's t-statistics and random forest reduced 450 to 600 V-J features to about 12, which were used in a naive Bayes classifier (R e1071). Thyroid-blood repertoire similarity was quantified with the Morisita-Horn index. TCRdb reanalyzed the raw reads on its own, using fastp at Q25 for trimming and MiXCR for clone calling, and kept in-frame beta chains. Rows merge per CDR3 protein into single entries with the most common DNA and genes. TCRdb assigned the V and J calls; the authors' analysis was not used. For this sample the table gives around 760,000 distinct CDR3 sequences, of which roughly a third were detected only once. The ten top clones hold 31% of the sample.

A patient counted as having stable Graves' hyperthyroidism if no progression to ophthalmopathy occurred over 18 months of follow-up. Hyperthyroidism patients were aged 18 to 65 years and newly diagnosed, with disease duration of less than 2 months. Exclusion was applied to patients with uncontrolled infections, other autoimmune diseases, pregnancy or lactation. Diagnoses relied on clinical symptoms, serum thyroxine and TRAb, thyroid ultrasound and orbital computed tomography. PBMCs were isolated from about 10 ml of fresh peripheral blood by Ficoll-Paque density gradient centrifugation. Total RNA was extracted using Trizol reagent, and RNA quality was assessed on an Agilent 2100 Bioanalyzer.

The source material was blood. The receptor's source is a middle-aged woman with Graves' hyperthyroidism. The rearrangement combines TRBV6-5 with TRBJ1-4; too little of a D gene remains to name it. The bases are TGTGCCAGCAGTCCTCCCCCTTACGAAAAACTGTTTTTT. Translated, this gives CASSPPPYEKLFF.